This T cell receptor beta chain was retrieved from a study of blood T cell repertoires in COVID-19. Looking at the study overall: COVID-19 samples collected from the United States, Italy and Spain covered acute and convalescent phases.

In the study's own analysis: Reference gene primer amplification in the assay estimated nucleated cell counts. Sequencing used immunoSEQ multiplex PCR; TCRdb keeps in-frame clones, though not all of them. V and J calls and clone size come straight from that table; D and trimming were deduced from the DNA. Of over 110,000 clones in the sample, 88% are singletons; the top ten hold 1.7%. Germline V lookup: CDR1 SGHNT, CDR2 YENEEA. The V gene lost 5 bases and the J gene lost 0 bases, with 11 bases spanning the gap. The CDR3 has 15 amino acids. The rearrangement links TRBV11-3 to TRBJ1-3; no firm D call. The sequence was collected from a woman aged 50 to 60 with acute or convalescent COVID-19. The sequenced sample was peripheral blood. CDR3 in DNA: TGTGCCAGCAGCCAAAGCGGAAACTCTGGAAACACCATATATTTT. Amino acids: CASSQSGNSGNTIYF. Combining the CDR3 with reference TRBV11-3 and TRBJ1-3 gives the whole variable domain EAGVVQSPRYKIIEKKQPVAFWCNPISGHNTLYWYLQNLGQGPELLIRYENEEAVDDSQLPKDRFSAERLKGVDSTLKIQPAELGDSAVYLCASSQSGNSGNTIYFGEGSWLTVV.